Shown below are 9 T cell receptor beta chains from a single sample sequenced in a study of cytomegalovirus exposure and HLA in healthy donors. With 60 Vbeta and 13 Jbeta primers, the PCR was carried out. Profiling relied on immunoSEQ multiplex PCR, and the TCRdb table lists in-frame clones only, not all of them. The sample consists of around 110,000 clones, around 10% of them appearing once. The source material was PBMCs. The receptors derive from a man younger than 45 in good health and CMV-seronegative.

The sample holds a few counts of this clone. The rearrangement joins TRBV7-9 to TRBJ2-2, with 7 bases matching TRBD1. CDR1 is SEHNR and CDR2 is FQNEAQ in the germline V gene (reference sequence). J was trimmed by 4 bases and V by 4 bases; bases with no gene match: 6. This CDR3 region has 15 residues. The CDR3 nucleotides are TGTGCCAGCAGCTCGAGGGGACAGCCCACCGGGGAGCTGTTTTTT. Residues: CASSSRGQPTGELFF.

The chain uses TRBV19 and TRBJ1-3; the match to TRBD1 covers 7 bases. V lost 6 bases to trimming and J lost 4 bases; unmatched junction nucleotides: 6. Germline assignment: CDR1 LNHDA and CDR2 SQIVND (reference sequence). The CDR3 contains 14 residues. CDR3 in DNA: TGTGCCAGTAGAACGACAGGGCCCGGAAACACCATATATTTT. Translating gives CASRTTGPGNTIYF. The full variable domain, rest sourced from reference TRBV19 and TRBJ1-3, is DGGITQSPKYLFRKEGQNVTLSCEQNLNHDAMYWYRQDPGQGLRLIYYSQIVNDFQKGDIAEGYSVSREKKESFPLTVTSAQKNPTAFYLCASRTTGPGNTIYFGEGSWLTVV.

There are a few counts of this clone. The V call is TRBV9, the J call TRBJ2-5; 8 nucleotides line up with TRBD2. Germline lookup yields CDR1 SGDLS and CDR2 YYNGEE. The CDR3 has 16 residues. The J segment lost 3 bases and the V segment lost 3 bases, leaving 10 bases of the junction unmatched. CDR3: CASSAAGRVGEETQYF. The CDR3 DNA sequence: TGTGCCAGCAGCGCAGCCGGGAGGGTTGGCGAAGAGACCCAGTACTTC. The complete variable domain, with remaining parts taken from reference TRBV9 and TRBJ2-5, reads DSGVTQTPKHLITATGQRVTLRCSPRSGDLSVYWYQQSLDQGLQFLIQYYNGEERAKGNILERFSAQQFPDLHSELNLSSLELGDSALYFCASSAAGRVGEETQYFGPGTRLLVL.

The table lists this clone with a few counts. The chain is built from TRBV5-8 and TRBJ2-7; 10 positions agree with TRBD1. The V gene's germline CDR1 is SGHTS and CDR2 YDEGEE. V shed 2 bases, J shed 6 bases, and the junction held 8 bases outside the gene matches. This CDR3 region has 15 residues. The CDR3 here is CASSLSTGGMSEQYF. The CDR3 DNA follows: TGTGCCAGCAGCTTATCGACAGGGGGCATGAGCGAGCAGTACTTC.

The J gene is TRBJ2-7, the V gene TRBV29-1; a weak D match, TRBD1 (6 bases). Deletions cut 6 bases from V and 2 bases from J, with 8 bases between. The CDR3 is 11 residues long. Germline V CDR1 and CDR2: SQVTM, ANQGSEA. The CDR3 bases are TGCAGCGTAGGGACACCCTACGAGCAGTACTTC. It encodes CSVGTPYEQYF.

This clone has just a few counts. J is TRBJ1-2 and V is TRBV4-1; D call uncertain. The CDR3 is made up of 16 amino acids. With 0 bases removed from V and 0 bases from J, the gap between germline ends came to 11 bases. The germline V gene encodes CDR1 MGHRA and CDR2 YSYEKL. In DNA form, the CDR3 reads TGCGCCAGCAGCCAAGATTCTCCCCCTACTAACTATGGCTACACCTTC. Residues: CASSQDSPPTNYGYTF.

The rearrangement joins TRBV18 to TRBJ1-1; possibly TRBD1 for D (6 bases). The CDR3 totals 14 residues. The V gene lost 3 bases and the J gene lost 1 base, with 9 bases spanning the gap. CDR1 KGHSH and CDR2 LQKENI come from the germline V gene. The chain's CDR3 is CASSPAGANTEAFF. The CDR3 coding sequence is TGTGCCAGCTCACCGGCGGGGGCGAACACTGAAGCTTTCTTT. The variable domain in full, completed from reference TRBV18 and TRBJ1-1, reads NAGVMQNPRHLVRRRGQEARLRCSPMKGHSHVYWYRQLPEEGLKFMVYLQKENIIDESGMPKERFSAEFPKEGPSILRIQQVVRGDSAAYFCASSPAGANTEAFFGQGTRLTVV.

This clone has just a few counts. This CDR3 reads CATEVAGELFF. CDR3 DNA: TGTGCCACCGAAGTAGCCGGGGAGCTGTTTTTT. The rearrangement joins TRBV11-3 to TRBJ2-2; no firm D call. Trimming removed 10 bases at V and 6 bases at J, with 9 bases between. CDR1 and CDR2 (germline): SGHNT, YENEEA. The CDR3 runs 11 residues.

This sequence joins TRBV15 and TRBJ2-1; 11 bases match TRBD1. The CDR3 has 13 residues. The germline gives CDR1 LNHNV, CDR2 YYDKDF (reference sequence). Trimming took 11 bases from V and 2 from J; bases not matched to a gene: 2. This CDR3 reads CASGQGAYNEQFF. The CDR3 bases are TGTGCCTCGGGACAGGGGGCCTACAATGAGCAGTTCTTC.